Sequencing of this T cell receptor beta chain was carried out in a study of blood T cells in healthy people across ages. Overall study context: There was about one barcoded beta molecule captured by template switching per two T cells. The study's findings and limits: Nothing was known about donor CMV status, and this possibly confounded expanded clonotype changes. The long-lived group displayed more naive CD4+ cells, plus higher diversity, than the aged donors did.

About this clonotype: Its antigen is as yet unknown.

The extraction recovered at least 5 micrograms of total RNA per sample. The CDR3 covers 15 residues. The ends were cut back, 2 bases at V and 7 bases at J, with 15 bases in the middle. Per the germline V gene, CDR1 is DFQATT and CDR2 is SNEGSKA (reference sequence). Primers used in a second PCR of roughly 7 to 12 cycles were a sample-barcoded 5' primer and a J-beta primer mix. TCRdb itself ran the 5' RACE reads through MiXCR, one entry per CDR3 protein. Of approximately 730,000 distinct CDR3 sequences listed, approximately 43% are singletons. The material sequenced was blood. This sequence originates from a woman aged 60-75 years in good health. The chain has TRBV20-1 and TRBJ1-6; D gene unclear. The CDR3 DNA follows: TGCAGTGCTAGACAGGCGCTAGGTGCGAATTCACCCCTCCACTTT. Residues: CSARQALGANSPLHF.